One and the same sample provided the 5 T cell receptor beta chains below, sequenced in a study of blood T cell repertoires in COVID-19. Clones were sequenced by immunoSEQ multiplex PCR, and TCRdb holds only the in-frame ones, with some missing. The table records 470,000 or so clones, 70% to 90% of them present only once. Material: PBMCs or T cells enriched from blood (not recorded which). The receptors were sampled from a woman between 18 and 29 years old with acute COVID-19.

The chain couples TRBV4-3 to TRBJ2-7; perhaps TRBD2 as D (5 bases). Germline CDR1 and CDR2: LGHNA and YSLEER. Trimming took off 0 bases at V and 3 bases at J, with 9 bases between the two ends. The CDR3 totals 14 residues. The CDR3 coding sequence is TGCGCCAGCAGCCAAGATCAGAGCGGCTACGAGCAGTACTTC. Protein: CASSQDQSGYEQYF.

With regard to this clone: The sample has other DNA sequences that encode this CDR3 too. The CDR3 DNA follows: TGTGCCAGCAGTCGGCAGGGACTTAACACTGAAGCTTTCTTT. The encoded protein is CASSRQGLNTEAFF. V usage is TRBV6-5 and J usage is TRBJ1-1; TRBD1 might be the D (5 bases). Germline V lookup: CDR1 MNHEY, CDR2 SVGAGI. There are 14 residues in the CDR3. V was shortened by 5 bases and J by 2 bases, with 12 bases between the two germline ends.

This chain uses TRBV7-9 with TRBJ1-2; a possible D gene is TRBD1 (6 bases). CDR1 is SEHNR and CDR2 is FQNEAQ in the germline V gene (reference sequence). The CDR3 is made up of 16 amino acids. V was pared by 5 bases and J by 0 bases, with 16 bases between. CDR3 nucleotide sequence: TGTGCCAGCAGCGAGAACAGGGTCGCCTCTAACTATGGCTACACCTTC. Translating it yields CASSENRVASNYGYTF.

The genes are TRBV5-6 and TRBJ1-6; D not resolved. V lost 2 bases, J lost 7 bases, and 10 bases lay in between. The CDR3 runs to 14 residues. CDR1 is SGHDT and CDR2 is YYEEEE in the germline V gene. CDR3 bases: TGTGCCAGCAGCTTAGTACAGCCCAATTCACCCCTCCACTTT. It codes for CASSLVQPNSPLHF.

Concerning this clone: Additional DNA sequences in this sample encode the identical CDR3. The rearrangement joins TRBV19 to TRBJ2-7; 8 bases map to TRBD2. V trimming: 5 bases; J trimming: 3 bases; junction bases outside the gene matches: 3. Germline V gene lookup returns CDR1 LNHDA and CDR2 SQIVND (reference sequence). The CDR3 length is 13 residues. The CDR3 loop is CASSSGRGYEQYF. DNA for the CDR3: TGTGCCAGTAGTTCCGGGAGGGGCTACGAGCAGTACTTC.